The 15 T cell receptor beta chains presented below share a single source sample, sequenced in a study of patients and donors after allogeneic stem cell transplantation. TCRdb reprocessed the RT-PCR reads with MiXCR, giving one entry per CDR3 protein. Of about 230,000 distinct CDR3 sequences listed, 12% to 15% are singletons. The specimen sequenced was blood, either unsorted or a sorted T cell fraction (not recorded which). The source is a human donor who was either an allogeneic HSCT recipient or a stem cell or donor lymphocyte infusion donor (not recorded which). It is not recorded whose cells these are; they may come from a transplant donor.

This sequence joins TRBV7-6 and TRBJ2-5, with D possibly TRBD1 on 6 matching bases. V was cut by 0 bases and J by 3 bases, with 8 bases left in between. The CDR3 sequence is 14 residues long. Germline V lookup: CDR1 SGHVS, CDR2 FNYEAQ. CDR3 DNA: TGTGCCAGCAGCTTAGCGCCAGGGGAAGAGACCCAGTACTTC. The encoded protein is CASSLAPGEETQYF.

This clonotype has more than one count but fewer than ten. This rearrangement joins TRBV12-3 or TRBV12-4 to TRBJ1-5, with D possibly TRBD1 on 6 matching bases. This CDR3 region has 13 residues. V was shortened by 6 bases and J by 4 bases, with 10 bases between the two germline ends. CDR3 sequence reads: CASRGDINQPQHF. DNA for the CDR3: TGTGCCAGCAGGGGGGACATAAATCAGCCCCAGCATTTT.

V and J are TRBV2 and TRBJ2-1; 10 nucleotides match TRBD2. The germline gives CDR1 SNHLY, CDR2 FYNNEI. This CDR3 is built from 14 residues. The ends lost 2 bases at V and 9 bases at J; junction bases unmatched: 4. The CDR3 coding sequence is TGTGCCAGCAGTGAAACTAGCGGGGCGGGTGAGCAGTTCTTC. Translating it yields CASSETSGAGEQFF.

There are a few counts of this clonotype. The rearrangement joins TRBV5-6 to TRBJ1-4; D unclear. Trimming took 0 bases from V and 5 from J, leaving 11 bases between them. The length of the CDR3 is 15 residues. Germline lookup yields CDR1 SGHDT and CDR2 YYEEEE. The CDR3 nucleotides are TGTGCCAGCAGCTTGGAGACCGGCCCGAATGAAAAACTGTTTTTT. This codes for CASSLETGPNEKLFF.

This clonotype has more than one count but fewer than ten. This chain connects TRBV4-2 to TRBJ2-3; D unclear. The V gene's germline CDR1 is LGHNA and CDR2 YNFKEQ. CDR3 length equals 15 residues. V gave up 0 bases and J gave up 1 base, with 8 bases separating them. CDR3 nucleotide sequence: TGTGCCAGCAGCCAAGATTCTGGGGGCACAGATACGCAGTATTTT. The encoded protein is CASSQDSGGTDTQYF.

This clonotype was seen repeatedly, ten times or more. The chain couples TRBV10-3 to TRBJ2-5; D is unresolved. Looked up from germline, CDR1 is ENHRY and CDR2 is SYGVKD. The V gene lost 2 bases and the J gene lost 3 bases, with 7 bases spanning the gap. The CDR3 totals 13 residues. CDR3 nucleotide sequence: TGTGCCATCAGTGAGCGGGCTGAAGAGACCCAGTACTTC. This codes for CAISERAEETQYF.

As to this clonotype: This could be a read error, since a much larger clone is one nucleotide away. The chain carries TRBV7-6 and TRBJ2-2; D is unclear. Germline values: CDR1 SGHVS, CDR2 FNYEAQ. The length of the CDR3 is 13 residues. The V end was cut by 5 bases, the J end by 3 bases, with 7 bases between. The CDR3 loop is CASSLQDTGELFF. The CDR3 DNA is TGTGCCAGCAGCCTTCAGGACACCGGGGAGCTGTTTTTT.

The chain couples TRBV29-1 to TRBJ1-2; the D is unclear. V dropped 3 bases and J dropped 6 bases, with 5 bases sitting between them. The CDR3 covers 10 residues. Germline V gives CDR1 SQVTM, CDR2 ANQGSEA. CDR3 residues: CSVDSDGYTF. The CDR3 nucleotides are TGCAGCGTTGATAGTGATGGCTACACCTTC.

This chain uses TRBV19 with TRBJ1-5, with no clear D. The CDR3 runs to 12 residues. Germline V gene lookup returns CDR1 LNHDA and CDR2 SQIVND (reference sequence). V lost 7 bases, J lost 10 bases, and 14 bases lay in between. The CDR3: CASTADGAPQHF. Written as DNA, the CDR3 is TGTGCCAGTACTGCAGACGGAGCACCCCAGCATTTT.

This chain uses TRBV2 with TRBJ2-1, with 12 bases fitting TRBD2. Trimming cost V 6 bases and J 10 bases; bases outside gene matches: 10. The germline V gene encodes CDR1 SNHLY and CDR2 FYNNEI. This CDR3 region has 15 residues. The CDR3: CASRPILAGGPEQFF. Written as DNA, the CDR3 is TGTGCCAGCAGGCCCATACTAGCGGGGGGTCCCGAGCAGTTCTTC.

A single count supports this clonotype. Here the CDR3 reads CASRNRGPGNTIYF. CDR3 sequence (DNA): TGTGCCAGCAGAAACAGGGGACCTGGAAACACCATATATTTT. This chain joins TRBV27 and TRBJ1-3, with 7 nucleotides matching TRBD1. In germline, CDR1 is MNHEY, CDR2 SMNVEV (reference sequence). Trimming took 6 bases from V and 2 from J; bases not matched to a gene: 4. This CDR3 has 14 residues.

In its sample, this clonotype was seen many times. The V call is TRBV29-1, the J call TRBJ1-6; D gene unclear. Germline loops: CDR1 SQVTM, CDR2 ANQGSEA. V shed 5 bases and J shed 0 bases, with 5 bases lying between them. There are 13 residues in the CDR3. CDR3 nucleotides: TGCAGCGTTCAGAGCTCCTATAATTCACCCCTCCACTTT. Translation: CSVQSSYNSPLHF.

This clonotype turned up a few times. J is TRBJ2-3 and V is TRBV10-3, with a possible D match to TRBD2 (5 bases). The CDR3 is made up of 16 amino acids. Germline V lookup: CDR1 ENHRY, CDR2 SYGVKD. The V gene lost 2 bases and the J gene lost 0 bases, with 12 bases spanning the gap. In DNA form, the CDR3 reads TGTGCCATCAGTGAGCGGAACCCGGGAAGCACAGATACGCAGTATTTT. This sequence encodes CAISERNPGSTDTQYF.

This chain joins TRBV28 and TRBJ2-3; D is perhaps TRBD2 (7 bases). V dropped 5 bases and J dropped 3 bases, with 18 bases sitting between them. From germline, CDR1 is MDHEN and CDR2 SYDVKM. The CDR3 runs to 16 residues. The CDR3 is CASSTRGEGGTDTQYF. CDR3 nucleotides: TGTGCCAGCAGTACTAGAGGGGAGGGGGGAACAGATACGCAGTATTTT.

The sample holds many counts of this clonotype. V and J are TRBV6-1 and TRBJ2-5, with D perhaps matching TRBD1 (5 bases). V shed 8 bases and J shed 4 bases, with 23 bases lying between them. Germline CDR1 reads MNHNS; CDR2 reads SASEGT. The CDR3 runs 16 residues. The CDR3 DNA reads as TGTGCCAGCTTAGGGGCCGACGTCGGCGTGGGAGAGACCCAGTACTTC. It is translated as CASLGADVGVGETQYF.